The T cell receptor beta chain described here comes from a study of PD-1 blockade in classical Hodgkin lymphoma (dated by TCRdb to the early 2020s). Notes on the research overall: Nivolumab dosing was 3 mg/kg intravenously every 2 weeks, continuing until either disease progression or unacceptable toxicity. The study used TCR beta sequencing and CyTOF to define a peripheral blood immune signature of response to PD-1 blockade in classical Hodgkin lymphoma. The research as a whole found: Baseline TCR diversity was reported to be lower in newly diagnosed patients than in healthy donors, and even lower in relapsed/refractory patients. Among trial patients, those achieving complete response had baseline diversity similar to that of newly diagnosed patients, while diversity was significantly lower in partial responders and progressors. Only a single clinical trial cohort was studied, and what caused the repertoire differences, possibly disease activity or prior therapy, remained undefined. A significant rise by C4D1 was seen in CD4+ but not CD8+ TCR diversity (p=0.0027 vs p=0.16), with the rise being most apparent in complete responders (p=0.02). Lower diversity was seen in patients whose nivolumab began less than 1 year after ASCT, and these patients were left out of later analyses so that immune reconstitution would not confound the results.

Worth noting for this clone: What antigen it recognizes has not been identified. Qualities for individual bases were not recorded, and no much larger clone is one base off.

CDR1 and CDR2 were assigned from the germline V gene (reference sequence) as SEHNR and FQNEAQ. Reading from cysteine to phenylalanine, the CDR3 counts 16 amino acids. CDR3 DNA is the only sequence kept; it has 48 bases, read in frame from the first base. V is clipped by 1 base and J by 5 bases, and the sequence between their germline boundaries is 14 bases long. The Qiagen DNeasy kit was used to extract genomic DNA from unsorted PBMCs and from the negatively selected CD4+ and CD8+ fractions. Amplification of TCR beta CDR3 regions was done by immunoSEQ multiplex PCR with primers that anneal to V and J segments. A synthetic immune receptor repertoire was used to minimize amplification bias, and any residual bias was removed computationally once sequencing was done. The paper's processing steps were these. Repertoire diversity was quantified as the Shannon entropy index using custom Python scripts. Unsorted, CD4+ and CD8+ repertoires were examined separately, except in combined analyses, for which CD4+ and CD8+ sequences were merged in silico. Clonal expansion was defined as a frequency increase of at least 2-fold after treatment compared with C1D1, and clones undetected at baseline were assigned a pseudocount of 0.5. Singleton clones were defined as clones with 0 or 1 copy at C1D1, and non-singleton clones were defined as clones with 2 or more copies. By matching protein sequences in sorted samples from the same patient, clones expanded in unsorted samples were annotated as CD4+, CD8+ or unknown. Wilcoxon tests were applied to paired samples to test diversity changes from C1D1 to C4D1. The source is immuneACCESS, and TCRdb retained only in-frame sequences with V and J called. Part of the clones is not carried over; for the studies checked, unresolved V genes explain less than half of this, and the remainder is unexplained. V, J and clone size derive from that table, while D and trimming were established from the DNA sequence. The sample contains 90,000 or so clones, roughly 78% of them found a single time. The ten largest account for 8% to 9.5% of the sample.

What this sample's time point label stands for: cycle 4 day 1 (C4D1), after more than five weeks of nivolumab. Every trial patient had relapsed following autologous stem cell transplantation, and prior brentuximab vedotin exposure was what differed among cohorts A, B and C. The trial cohort included 45 to 65 patients with relapsed/refractory classical Hodgkin lymphoma, and each patient had a best overall response of complete response, partial response or progressive disease. Trial patients were treated with single-agent nivolumab in the multi-cohort phase II CheckMate 205 trial. An independent review committee assessed best overall response by applying the 2007 International Working Group response criteria. Trial PBMCs were collected just before the start of nivolumab (C1D1) and during therapy at cycle 2 day 1 and cycle 4 day 1. After peripheral blood was drawn into 8 mL Vacutainer Cell Preparation Tubes, PBMCs were isolated by centrifugation and then cryopreserved.

This TCR came from a human donor with classical Hodgkin lymphoma. Recombination linked TRBV7-9 to TRBJ2-2; the D gene cannot be resolved beyond TRBD1 or TRBD2, each matching 7 bases. Specimen: peripheral blood mononuclear cells (PBMCs), collected before the fourth cycle of nivolumab. The CDR3 sequence is CASSLGQGGMTGELFF. The bases read TGTGCCAGCAGCTTAGGACAGGGAGGGATGACCGGGGAGCTGTTTTTT.